One sample yielded the 21 T cell receptor beta chains listed below, sequenced in a study of T cell responses to AZD1222 COVID-19 vaccine. The table came from immunoSEQ multiplex PCR; TCRdb's copy has only in-frame clones and leaves some out. The data show over 150,000 clones, 87% seen once. Sequenced material: peripheral blood, taken 28 days after the second AZD1222 dose. Receptor source: an adult who received the AZD1222 COVID-19 vaccine.

CDR3: CASSHGTSYEQYF. DNA of the CDR3: TGCGCCAGCAGCCACGGGACCTCCTACGAGCAGTACTTC. This chain joins TRBV4-1 and TRBJ2-7; D assignment may be TRBD1 or TRBD2 (5 bases each). The CDR3 runs to 13 residues. Germline loops: CDR1 MGHRA, CDR2 YSYEKL. V dropped 3 bases and J dropped 0 bases, with 6 bases sitting between them.

This sequence joins TRBV6-5 and TRBJ1-2, with 7 positions matching TRBD1. Losses at the gene ends were 8 bases for V and 4 bases for J; bases not matched to a gene: 7. The CDR3 loop spans 13 amino acids. Germline V lookup: CDR1 MNHEY, CDR2 SVGAGI. The CDR3 here is CASDRDRLYGYTF. The DNA of the CDR3 is TGTGCCAGCGACCGGGACAGACTCTATGGCTACACCTTC.

J is TRBJ1-1 and V is TRBV10-2, with D hard to call. Trimming stripped 6 bases from V and 4 bases from J, with 12 bases between. CDR1 and CDR2 from the germline V gene are WSHSY and SAAADI. This CDR3 spans 13 amino acids. CDR3 nucleotides: TGCGCCAGCAGCCTACCGGAGGTCACTGAAGCTTTCTTT. Its protein is CASSLPEVTEAFF.

This sequence joins TRBV11-2 and TRBJ1-2, with D unclear. CDR1 and CDR2 (germline): SGHAT, FQNNGV. V lost 9 bases and J lost 0, with 11 bases in between. This CDR3 is 13 amino acids long. CDR3 region: CASNPPPNYGYTF. The CDR3 DNA reads as TGTGCCAGTAACCCACCTCCTAACTATGGCTACACCTTC.

CDR3 sequence reads: CATLPTLGSGNTIYF. In DNA, the CDR3 is TGTGCCACCCTCCCCACCTTGGGGTCGGGAAACACCATATATTTT. The chain is built from TRBV28 and TRBJ1-3; D remains ambiguous. Germline values: CDR1 MDHEN, CDR2 SYDVKM. The CDR3 has 15 amino acids. V was clipped by 10 bases and J by 4 bases, with 20 bases between them.

The V and J genes are TRBV18 and TRBJ2-1, with TRBD1 identical over 7 bases. This CDR3 region has 16 residues. The V segment lost 1 base and the J segment 0 bases; nucleotides outside the gene matches: 3. Germline loops: CDR1 KGHSH, CDR2 LQKENI. The CDR3: CASSPQGASSYNEQFF. CDR3 DNA sequence: TGTGCCAGCTCACCACAGGGGGCCAGCTCCTACAATGAGCAGTTCTTC.

The DNA for the CDR3 is TGTGCCAGCAGCCAGAAGAGCGGGGGGTCGGGCGAGCAGTACTTC. This translates into CASSQKSGGSGEQYF. J is TRBJ2-7 and V is TRBV3-1 (or the pseudogene TRBV3-2), with 9 nucleotides matching TRBD2. Germline assignment: CDR1 LGHDT and CDR2 YNNKEL (reference sequence). Trimming took 3 bases from V and 6 from J; bases not matched to a gene: 9. There are 15 residues in the CDR3.

This sequence joins TRBV5-1 and TRBJ1-2; D gene unclear. Trimming took off 1 base at V and 2 bases at J, with 9 bases between the two ends. There are 14 residues in the CDR3. The germline V gene encodes CDR1 SGHRS and CDR2 YFSETQ. This chain's CDR3 is CASSLSTSNYGYTF. Here the CDR3 DNA reads TGCGCCAGCAGCTTGAGCACCTCGAACTATGGCTACACCTTC.

This chain links TRBV4-3 with TRBJ2-7; D is possibly TRBD1 (5 bases). CDR1 is LGHNA and CDR2 is YSLEER in the germline V gene. The CDR3 contains 15 residues. V was pared by 0 bases and J by 2 bases, with 11 bases between. CDR3 sequence: CASSQDLGPPYEQYF. For the CDR3, the DNA is TGCGCCAGCAGCCAAGATCTGGGGCCCCCCTACGAGCAGTACTTC.

The chain links TRBV4-1 to TRBJ2-5; the D is unclear. The germline V and J ends were trimmed by 1 base and 5 bases, with 11 bases remaining between them. The CDR3 loop spans 14 amino acids. Germline loops: CDR1 MGHRA, CDR2 YSYEKL. The CDR3 loop is CASSQGGRQETQYF. The CDR3 nucleotides read TGCGCCAGCAGCCAAGGTGGACGTCAGGAGACCCAGTACTTC.

V and J are TRBV2 and TRBJ2-7; 8 nucleotides match TRBD1. CDR1 is SNHLY and CDR2 is FYNNEI in the germline V gene. The CDR3 sequence is 11 residues long. Germline trimming cut 6 bases from V and 6 bases from J; bases unmatched to any gene: 1. CDR3 bases: TGTGCCAGCAGAGGACAGGGCGAGCAGTACTTC. Amino acids: CASRGQGEQYF.

With respect to this clone: The sample has other DNA sequences that encode this CDR3 too. The CDR3 loop is CASSVGGTNEKLFF. Written as DNA, the CDR3 is TGTGCCAGCAGCGTAGGGGGCACTAATGAAAAACTGTTTTTT. The chain carries TRBV9 and TRBJ1-4; D might be TRBD1 (5 bases). Germline CDR1 is SGDLS and CDR2 is YYNGEE. CDR3 length: 14 amino acids. Trimming removed 0 bases from V and 2 bases from J, with 5 bases in between. Full variable domain (remainder filled in from reference TRBV9 and TRBJ1-4): DSGVTQTPKHLITATGQRVTLRCSPRSGDLSVYWYQQSLDQGLQFLIQYYNGEERAKGNILERFSAQQFPDLHSELNLSSLELGDSALYFCASSVGGTNEKLFFGSGTQLSVL.

The V call is TRBV12-5, the J call TRBJ2-2; TRBD1 aligns across 9 bases. Germline V gene lookup returns CDR1 LGHNT and CDR2 FRNRAP. The CDR3 runs 15 residues. V trimming: 5 bases; J trimming: 6 bases; junction bases outside the gene matches: 7. This chain's CDR3 is CASGPRDRVAGELFF. The CDR3 DNA reads TGTGCTAGTGGTCCCCGGGACAGGGTTGCCGGGGAGCTGTTTTTT.

V usage is TRBV6-5 and J usage is TRBJ1-2; TRBD1 matches at 7 bases. The germline V gene encodes CDR1 MNHEY and CDR2 SVGAGI. The CDR3 loop spans 14 amino acids. J gave up 4 bases and V 4 bases, and 6 bases lay outside the gene matches. The CDR3 spells CASSFTGDLYGYTF. CDR3 bases: TGTGCCAGCAGTTTCACAGGGGACCTCTATGGCTACACCTTC.

This clone turned up a few times. The rearrangement uses TRBV6-2 or TRBV6-3 and TRBJ1-1; TRBD1 is a possible D gene (5 bases). The ends were cut back, 2 bases at V and 0 bases at J, with 13 bases in the middle. Looked up from germline, CDR1 is MNHEY and CDR2 is SVGEGT. This CDR3 is built from 16 residues. CDR3: CASSYIVGAMNTEAFF. The CDR3 DNA sequence: TGTGCCAGCAGTTACATCGTTGGGGCCATGAACACTGAAGCTTTCTTT.

V is TRBV6-7 and J is TRBJ1-5, with no clear D. TRBV6-7 qualifies as an ORF whose function is uncertain. The CDR3 spans 15 residues. Trimming took 5 bases from V and 3 from J, leaving 14 bases between them. The CDR3 protein is CASSKKAGVNQPQHF. The CDR3 bases are TGTGCCAGCAGTAAGAAGGCGGGAGTCAATCAGCCCCAGCATTTT.

The chain combines TRBV5-1 with TRBJ1-2; TRBD1 is a possible D gene (6 bases). Germline V gene sequence: CDR1 SGHRS, CDR2 YFSETQ. The length of the CDR3 is 15 residues. Deletions cut 4 bases from V and 4 bases from J, with 17 bases between. CDR3 in DNA: TGCGCCAGCAGCCCAAGACTAGGGGGGTTCTATGGCTACACCTTC. It codes for CASSPRLGGFYGYTF. Using reference TRBV5-1 and TRBJ1-2 for the parts outside the CDR3, the full variable domain is KAGVTQTPRYLIKTRGQQVTLSCSPISGHRSVSWYQQTPGQGLQFLFEYFSETQRNKGNFPGRFSGRQFSNSRSEMNVSTLELGDSALYLCASSPRLGGFYGYTFGSGTRLTVV.

The CDR3 is CASSFGGITSGGPPDTQYF. DNA for the CDR3: TGTGCCAGCAGCTTTGGAGGGATAACTAGCGGGGGGCCGCCAGATACGCAGTATTTT. The V call is TRBV5-6, the J call TRBJ2-3; 12 positions agree with TRBD2. The V and J ends lost 2 bases and 4 bases, in that order; junction bases with no gene match: 14. The CDR3 runs 19 residues. Germline V CDR1 and CDR2: SGHDT, YYEEEE.

This sequence joins TRBV5-6 and TRBJ1-5; D is possibly TRBD1 (6 bases). V was pared by 3 bases and J by 5 bases, with 9 bases between. Germline V gives CDR1 SGHDT, CDR2 YYEEEE. The CDR3 sequence is 13 residues long. The CDR3 sequence is CASSSRTDQPQHF. The DNA for the CDR3 is TGTGCCAGCAGCTCACGGACAGATCAGCCCCAGCATTTT.

This chain joins TRBV2 and TRBJ1-5; D gene ambiguous. The V gene's germline CDR1 is SNHLY and CDR2 FYNNEI. V was clipped by 4 bases and J by 0 bases, with 10 bases between them. The CDR3 length is 15 residues. The CDR3 region is CASSGGPNSNQPQHF. CDR3 in DNA: TGTGCCAGCAGTGGCGGACCTAATAGCAATCAGCCCCAGCATTTT.

The chain has TRBV7-2 and TRBJ1-5, with unresolved D. Germline V gene sequence: CDR1 SGHTA, CDR2 FQGNSA. There are 14 residues in the CDR3. Trimming removed 7 bases at V and 2 bases at J, with 12 bases between. The CDR3 here is CASTPRGGNQPQHF. CDR3 sequence (DNA): TGTGCCAGCACCCCCCGAGGTGGCAATCAGCCCCAGCATTTT.